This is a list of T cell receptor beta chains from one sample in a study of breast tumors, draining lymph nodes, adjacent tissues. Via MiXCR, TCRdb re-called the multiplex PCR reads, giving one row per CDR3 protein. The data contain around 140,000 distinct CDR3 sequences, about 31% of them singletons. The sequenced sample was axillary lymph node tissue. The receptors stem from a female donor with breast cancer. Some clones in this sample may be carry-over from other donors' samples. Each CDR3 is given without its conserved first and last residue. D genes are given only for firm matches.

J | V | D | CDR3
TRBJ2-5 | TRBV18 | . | ASSPQRNQPQY
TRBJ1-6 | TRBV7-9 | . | ASSMAGEPLH
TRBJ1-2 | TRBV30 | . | AWSLGLGGGYGYT
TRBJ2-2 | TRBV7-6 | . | ASGQGTGELF
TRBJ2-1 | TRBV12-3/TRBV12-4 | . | ASSFNSGPNEQF
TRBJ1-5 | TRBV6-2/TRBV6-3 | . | ASKTGGYSNQPQH
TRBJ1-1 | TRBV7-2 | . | ASSWPRRGPNTEAF
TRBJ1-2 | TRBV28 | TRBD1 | ASSSTGAGYGYT
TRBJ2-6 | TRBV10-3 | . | AIGTSVFGAQRLA
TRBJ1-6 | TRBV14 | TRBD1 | ASSQGLGTGNSPLH
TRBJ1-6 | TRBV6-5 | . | ASSDLGGHNSPLH
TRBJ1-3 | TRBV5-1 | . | ASSLVSSGNTIY
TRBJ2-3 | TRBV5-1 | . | ASSLSYTDTQY
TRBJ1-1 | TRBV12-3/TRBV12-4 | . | ASSPGRDTEAF
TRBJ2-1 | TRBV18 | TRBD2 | ASSVTSGNNEQF
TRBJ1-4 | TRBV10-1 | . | ASSKDATNEKLF
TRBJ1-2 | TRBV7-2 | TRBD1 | ASSPGQGHGYT
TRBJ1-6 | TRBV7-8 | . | ASSTDGNSPLH
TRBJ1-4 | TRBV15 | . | ATSRDRSNEKLF
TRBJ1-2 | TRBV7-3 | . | ASSLGGANYGFP
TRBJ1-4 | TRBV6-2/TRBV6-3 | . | ASSTRQTEKLF
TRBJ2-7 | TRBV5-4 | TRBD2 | ASSERGAQY
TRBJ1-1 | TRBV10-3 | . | AISDRTAQPRNTEAF
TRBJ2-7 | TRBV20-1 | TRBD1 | SARDPGTGYNEQY
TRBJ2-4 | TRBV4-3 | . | ASSQEIDRGGIQY
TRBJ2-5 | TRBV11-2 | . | ASSLDLGPGIETQY
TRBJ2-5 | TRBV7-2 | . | ASSLVGTQY
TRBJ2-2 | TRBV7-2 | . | ASSLVDLTGELF
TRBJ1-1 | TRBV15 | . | AREWGALSFRNTEAF
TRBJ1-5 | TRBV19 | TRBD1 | ANSIGRQGQH
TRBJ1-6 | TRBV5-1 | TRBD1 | ASSLEVGRQGSNSPLH
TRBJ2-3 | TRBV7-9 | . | ASSLLQGVSTDTQY
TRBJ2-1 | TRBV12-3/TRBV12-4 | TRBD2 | ASSPRGGVSYNEQF
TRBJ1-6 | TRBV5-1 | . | ASSLEGGVTNPNSPLH
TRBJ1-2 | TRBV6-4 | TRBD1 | ASSDWTGVRRGYGYT
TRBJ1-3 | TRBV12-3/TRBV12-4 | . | ASSLGGDWRNTIY
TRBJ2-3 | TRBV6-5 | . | ASSSLTGTDTQY
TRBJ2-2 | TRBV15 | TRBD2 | ATSRVAGGLGELF
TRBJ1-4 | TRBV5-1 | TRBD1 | ASSLTGGGYEKLF
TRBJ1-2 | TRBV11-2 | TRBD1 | ASSYSGQGGYGYT
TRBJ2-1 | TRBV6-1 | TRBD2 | ASSGIGGGGYNEQF
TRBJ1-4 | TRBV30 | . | AWSVSQIRYNEKLF
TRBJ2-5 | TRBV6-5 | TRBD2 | ASSHPPGLAGETQY
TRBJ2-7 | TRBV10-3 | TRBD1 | AISEKGATGVNEQY
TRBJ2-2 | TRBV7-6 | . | ASSLAAANTGELF
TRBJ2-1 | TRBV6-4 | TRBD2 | ASSANQAGGGNEQF
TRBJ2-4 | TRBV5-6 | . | ASSLTKNIQY
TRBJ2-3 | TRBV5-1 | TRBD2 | ASSLGLAGGPDTQY
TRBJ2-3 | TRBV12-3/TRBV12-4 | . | ASSPGYGTSE
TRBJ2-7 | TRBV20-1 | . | SAQTGRTYEQY
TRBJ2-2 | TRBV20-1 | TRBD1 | SARDLRTGGGNPGELF
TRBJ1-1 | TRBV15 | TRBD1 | ATSSLRQGACEAS
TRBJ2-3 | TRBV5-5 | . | ASSPQSRDTQY
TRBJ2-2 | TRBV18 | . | ASSDMNTGELF